The 20 T cell receptor beta chains listed next were all sequenced from one sample in a study of robustness of blood B and T cell sequencing (dated by TCRdb to between 2018 and 2020). mRNA, which captures expressed receptors, was used instead of genomic DNA for quantification of TCRbeta repertoires. Library creation used PCR. Sequencing used an Illumina MiSeq. Synthesis of cDNA relied on SMARTScribe reverse transcriptase together with a 5' template-switch oligo that added a universal priming site. The template-switch oligo carried a 12-nucleotide random unique molecular identifier (UMI) that tagged each cDNA molecule. Clones were called with MiXCR by TCRdb after fastp trimmed the public reads at Q25, and only in-frame beta chains were retained. Duplicate CDR3 protein sequences are folded into a single record with the most common DNA and genes. The sample contains some 4,000 distinct CDR3 sequences, roughly half of them found a single time. The ten largest clones represent 20% to 30% of the sample.

Sequencing was performed on peripheral blood. Receptors were obtained from a human donor in good health.

This clonotype is a singleton in its sample. The chain combines TRBV12-3 or TRBV12-4 with TRBJ2-3; D not resolved. Trimming stripped 6 bases from V and 5 bases from J, with 9 bases between. This CDR3 comprises 12 residues. The CDR3 coding sequence is TGTGCCAGCAGCCCAGACCGAGATACGCAGTATTTT. Its translation is CASSPDRDTQYF.

The V and J genes are TRBV15 and TRBJ2-7, with D tentatively TRBD2 (6 bases). The CDR3 is 16 residues long. Germline V gives CDR1 LNHNV, CDR2 YYDKDF (reference sequence). Deletions cut 5 bases from V and 1 base from J, with 18 bases between. This CDR3 is CATSPKVYSGSYEQYF. CDR3 bases: TGTGCCACCAGCCCGAAGGTTTACAGCGGGTCCTACGAGCAGTACTTC.

This rearrangement joins TRBV6-1 to TRBJ1-2; tentative D call: TRBD1 (5 bases). Germline assignment: CDR1 MNHNS and CDR2 SASEGT. The CDR3 is 14 amino acids. V lost 6 bases and J lost 2, with 13 bases in between. The DNA for the CDR3 is TGTGCCAGCAGCGCCGGGGCGAGGAACTATGGCTACACCTTC. This gives the protein CASSAGARNYGYTF.

The rearrangement links TRBV29-1 to TRBJ2-7; D gene uncertain. Germline V gives CDR1 SQVTM, CDR2 ANQGSEA. The CDR3 length is 14 residues. V lost 4 bases and J lost 2, with 15 bases in between. As DNA, the CDR3 is TGCAGCGTTGGAGCTTCTATTTTAACCTACGAGCAGTACTTC. Amino acids: CSVGASILTYEQYF.

The chain uses TRBV6-1 and TRBJ2-5, with TRBD1 identical over 7 bases. This CDR3 comprises 14 residues. Germline loops: CDR1 MNHNS, CDR2 SASEGT. With 8 bases clipped from V and 2 bases from J, the junction kept 8 bases outside the gene matches. As DNA, the CDR3 is TGTGCCAGCCGCCGGGACAGCCCTCAAGAGACCCAGTACTTC. Protein product: CASRRDSPQETQYF.

V and J are TRBV5-1 and TRBJ2-3, with TRBD2 as a possible D gene (6 bases). The germline CDR1 and CDR2 sequences are SGHRS and YFSETQ. This CDR3 comprises 14 residues. V lost 7 bases and J lost 0, with 12 bases in between. This CDR3 reads CASGSGTSTDTQYF. The CDR3 nucleotides are TGCGCCAGCGGATCGGGGACTAGCACAGATACGCAGTATTTT. The variable domain in full, completed from reference TRBV5-1 and TRBJ2-3, reads KAGVTQTPRYLIKTRGQQVTLSCSPISGHRSVSWYQQTPGQGLQFLFEYFSETQRNKGNFPGRFSGRQFSNSRSEMNVSTLELGDSALYLCASGSGTSTDTQYFGPGTRLTVL.

V gene TRBV30 combines with J gene TRBJ1-2; D may be TRBD1 (5 bases). Germline CDR1 GTSNPN, CDR2 SVGIG (reference sequence). V was pared by 0 bases and J by 4 bases, with 18 bases between. CDR3 length: 16 amino acids. CDR3 loop: CAWSVHPTASSYGYTF. The CDR3 nucleotides are TGTGCCTGGAGTGTACACCCGACAGCCAGTAGCTATGGCTACACCTTC.

The chain combines TRBV2 with TRBJ2-7; 8 nucleotides align to TRBD1. CDR1 and CDR2 (germline): SNHLY, FYNNEI. After removal of 2 bases from V and 0 bases from J, the junction contained 0 bases not matched to a gene. The CDR3 consists of 14 residues. CDR3 DNA: TGTGCCAGCAGTGAAACAGGGGGCTCCTACGAGCAGTACTTC. Translation: CASSETGGSYEQYF. The full variable domain, rest sourced from reference TRBV2 and TRBJ2-7, is EPEVTQTPSHQVTQMGQEVILRCVPISNHLYFYWYRQILGQKVEFLVSFYNNEISEKSEIFDDQFSVERPDGSNFTLKIRSTKLEDSAMYFCASSETGGSYEQYFGPGTRLTVT.

V usage is TRBV24-1 and J usage is TRBJ1-3; a weak D match, TRBD1 (6 bases). Germline V gene sequence: CDR1 KGHDR, CDR2 SFDVKD. The CDR3 loop spans 18 amino acids. The V and J ends lost 3 bases and 2 bases respectively, with 19 bases between them. The chain's CDR3 is CATSDDSPSEGAGNTIYF. Written as DNA, the CDR3 is TGTGCCACCAGTGATGACAGTCCGAGCGAGGGGGCTGGAAACACCATATATTTT.

This clonotype was picked up a small number of times. V usage is TRBV2 and J usage is TRBJ1-6; D may be TRBD1 (6 bases). The germline CDR1 and CDR2 sequences are SNHLY and FYNNEI. With 6 bases removed from V and 9 bases from J, the gap between germline ends came to 18 bases. The CDR3 sequence is 15 residues long. DNA for the CDR3: TGTGCCAGCAGGGACTACAGGGCTGGGGGTTCACCCCTCCACTTT. It codes for CASRDYRAGGSPLHF. Based on the CDR3 plus reference TRBV2 and TRBJ1-6, the full variable domain is EPEVTQTPSHQVTQMGQEVILRCVPISNHLYFYWYRQILGQKVEFLVSFYNNEISEKSEIFDDQFSVERPDGSNFTLKIRSTKLEDSAMYFCASRDYRAGGSPLHFGNGTRLTVT.

This sequence joins TRBV5-6 and TRBJ2-7; 14 bases line up with TRBD2. V lost 4 bases to trimming and J lost 7 bases; unmatched junction nucleotides: 4. The CDR3 has 14 amino acids. Germline-derived CDR1 and CDR2 are SGHDT and YYEEEE. The CDR3 bases are TGTGCCAGCAGCAAGAGGACTAGCGGGGGGGAGCAGTACTTC. Amino acids: CASSKRTSGGEQYF.

This clonotype was counted a few times. The genes are TRBV5-5 and TRBJ1-3; perhaps TRBD1 as D (6 bases). CDR1 and CDR2 (germline): SGHKS, YYEKEE (reference sequence). The CDR3 loop spans 16 amino acids. V lost 0 bases to trimming and J lost 2 bases, with 12 bases between them. The CDR3 region has the DNA TGTGCCAGCAGCTTGGGGGGGCGGGGACCTGGAAACACCATATATTTT. Translated: CASSLGGRGPGNTIYF.

The gene calls are TRBV19 and TRBJ2-1, with 11 positions matching TRBD1. Germline trimming cut 5 bases from V and 9 bases from J; bases unmatched to any gene: 15. The CDR3 totals 17 residues. The germline CDR1 and CDR2 sequences are LNHDA and SQIVND (reference sequence). CDR3 sequence (DNA): TGTGCCAGTAGTCTTTCTATCCGGGACAGGGGGGAAGGTGAGCAGTTCTTC. Protein product: CASSLSIRDRGEGEQFF.

The V and J genes are TRBV2 and TRBJ2-6, with D hard to call. This CDR3 is built from 15 residues. V was trimmed by 0 bases and J by 1 base, leaving 4 bases between them. CDR1 and CDR2 (germline): SNHLY, FYNNEI. The CDR3, as DNA: TGTGCCAGCAGTGAAGCGGAATCTGGGGCCAACGTCCTGACTTTC. Translation gives CASSEAESGANVLTF.

The chain uses TRBV2 and TRBJ2-3; 7 bases are shared with TRBD1. V lost 2 bases, J lost 0 bases, and 8 bases stayed unmatched. The germline V gene encodes CDR1 SNHLY and CDR2 FYNNEI. The CDR3 length is 17 residues. The CDR3 DNA sequence: TGTGCCAGCAGTGAAAACAGGGGTGCCCTTAGCACAGATACGCAGTATTTT. Its protein is CASSENRGALSTDTQYF.

The J gene is TRBJ2-3, the V gene TRBV5-1; 11 bases fit TRBD2. The CDR3 sequence is 16 residues long. Germline values: CDR1 SGHRS, CDR2 YFSETQ. V trimming: 4 bases; J trimming: 1 base; junction bases outside the gene matches: 5. CDR3 nucleotide sequence: TGCGCCAGCAGCCCGCGTAGCGGGGGGGGCACAGATACGCAGTATTTT. This encodes CASSPRSGGGTDTQYF.

The chain uses TRBV6-1 and TRBJ2-7; D is possibly TRBD1 (7 bases). V shed 7 bases and J shed 2 bases, with 15 bases lying between them. The CDR3 contains 14 residues. Germline values: CDR1 MNHNS, CDR2 SASEGT. This chain's CDR3 is CASTLGGTAYEQYF. For the CDR3, the DNA is TGTGCCAGCACGCTCGGCGGGACAGCCTACGAGCAGTACTTC.

The chain recombines TRBV20-1 with TRBJ2-3; 8 bases agree with TRBD2. J lost 3 bases, V lost 0 bases, and 8 bases had no gene match. CDR3 size: 16 residues. Germline CDR1 is DFQATT and CDR2 is SNEGSKA (reference sequence). CDR3 sequence (DNA): TGCAGTGCTAGAGATTATCGGGGGGGCCGAACAGATACGCAGTATTTT. The encoded protein is CSARDYRGGRTDTQYF.

V is TRBV12-3 or TRBV12-4 and J is TRBJ2-7, with a tentative D call TRBD1 (6 bases). Deletions cut 6 bases from V and 3 bases from J, with 12 bases between. The CDR3 length is 13 residues. The CDR3 loop is CASRSGQNYEQYF. The CDR3 DNA is TGTGCCAGCAGAAGCGGACAGAACTACGAGCAGTACTTC.

This clonotype was picked up one time. The chain carries TRBV13 and TRBJ2-7; 11 bases align to TRBD2. The CDR3 is 16 amino acids. Germline CDR1 reads PRHDT; CDR2 reads FYEKMQ (reference sequence). With V trimmed by 8 bases and J by 0 bases, 9 bases remained unmatched. The CDR3 spells CASSIGLAGHSYEQYF. The CDR3 coding sequence is TGTGCCAGCTCAATTGGACTAGCGGGCCACTCCTACGAGCAGTACTTC.